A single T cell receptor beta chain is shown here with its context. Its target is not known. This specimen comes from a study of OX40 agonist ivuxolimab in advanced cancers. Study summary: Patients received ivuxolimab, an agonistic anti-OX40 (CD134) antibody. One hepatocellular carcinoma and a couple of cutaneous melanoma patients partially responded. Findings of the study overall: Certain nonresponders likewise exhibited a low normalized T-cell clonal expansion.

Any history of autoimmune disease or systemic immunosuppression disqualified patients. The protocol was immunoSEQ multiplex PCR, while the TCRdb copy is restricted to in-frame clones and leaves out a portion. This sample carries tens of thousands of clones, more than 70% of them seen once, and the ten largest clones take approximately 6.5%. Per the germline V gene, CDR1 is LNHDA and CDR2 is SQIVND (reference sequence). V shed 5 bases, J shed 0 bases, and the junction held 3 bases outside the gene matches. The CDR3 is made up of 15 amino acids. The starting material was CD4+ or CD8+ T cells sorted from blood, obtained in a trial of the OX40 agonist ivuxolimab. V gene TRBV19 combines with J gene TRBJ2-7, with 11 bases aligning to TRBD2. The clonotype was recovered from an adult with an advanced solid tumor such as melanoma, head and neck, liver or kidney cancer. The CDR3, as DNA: TGTGCCAGTAGTCAGACTAGCGGGACCTCCTACGAGCAGTACTTC. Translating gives CASSQTSGTSYEQYF.